This T cell receptor (beta chain) was identified in a study of CD8+ T cells in alopecia areata. Once RNA had been extracted, it was reverse transcribed into cDNA to act as the sequencing template. Measured with immunoSEQ multiplex PCR; TCRdb has only the in-frame clones, and not every one. Among about 200,000 clones, 58% were seen once, and the ten largest hold 5% to 6%. The treatment: oral pan-JAK inhibitor, 5-10 mg twice daily. V was pared by 4 bases and J by 5 bases, with 5 bases between. Germline V gene lookup returns CDR1 SNHLY and CDR2 FYNNEI. This CDR3 has 11 amino acids. This rearrangement joins TRBV2 to TRBJ1-1; D is unclear. Sequenced here: CD4+ T cells sorted from blood, sampled at week 24, from a patient treated with tofacitinib. The origin of this receptor is a human donor with alopecia areata. The CDR3 spells CASSGGTEAFF. The DNA of the CDR3 is TGTGCCAGCAGTGGGGGTACTGAAGCTTTCTTT.